In this sample, the clone carrying this T cell receptor beta chain turned up many times. Its matching antigen is unknown. These data originate in a study of CD8 T cells in ankylosing spondylitis. The V gene lost 5 bases and the J gene lost 0 bases, with 13 bases spanning the gap. The CDR3 covers 15 residues. Germline-derived CDR1 and CDR2 are SEHNR and FQNEAQ (reference sequence). Making the TCR beta libraries involved quantitative 5'-RACE with molecular barcodes. One entry per CDR3 protein results from TCRdb running MiXCR on the 5' RACE reads. The sample contains 200,000 or so distinct CDR3 sequences, over 15% of which appear only once. Broader study findings: Certain motif variants had earlier been reported in reactive arthritis synovial fluid and blood. Seemingly distinctive of ankylosing spondylitis blood was a TCR beta motif formed by eight highly homologous variants. Disease-linked clones reportedly concentrated significantly in matched ankylosing spondylitis synovial fluid.

The sequenced material came from blood, either unsorted or a sorted T cell fraction (not recorded which). The sequence was collected from a male donor under 30 with ankylosing spondylitis or in good health (not recorded which). V gene TRBV7-9 combines with J gene TRBJ1-1; D possibly corresponds to TRBD1 (5 bases). CDR3 DNA: TGTGCCAGCAGCCCGCCTGGGACGGTGAACACTGAAGCTTTCTTT. This translates into CASSPPGTVNTEAFF.